This TCR beta chain was documented in a study of T cell responses to AZD1222 COVID-19 vaccine (dated by TCRdb to the early 2020s). About the full investigation: AZD1222 recipients with second doses at about 4 weeks or about 12 weeks were pooled, because spike-specific TCR depth and breadth did not differ between schedules. TCR sequencing covered 233 trial participants: 207 given two doses of AZD1222 and about 26 given two doses of MenACWY control vaccine. Trial participants were enrolled by age into subgroups of 18-55, 56-69 and 70-plus years, and roughly 150, 30 and 60 TCR-sequenced participants, respectively, were included in these subgroups.

Study-level results and caveats: Conclusions about previously exposed vaccinees are limited because only five to seven AZD1222 recipients were SARS-CoV-2 seropositive at baseline. Participants were mostly white British and included more females than males, and it was suggested by the authors that clonal diversity may have been underestimated. Nearly half of unique spike-specific TCRs reportedly recognized epitopes outside regions mutated in the B.1.351 and B.1.1.7 variants. No day 14 peak-response samples were available, so repertoires were characterized only after the peak T cell response. In the small 56-69-year group, the increase in depth fell short of significance, most likely because of low power. The vaccine-associated CD4 TCRs covered the entire spike protein, and the dominant responses fell in regions 160-218 and 743-854. Spike-specific TCR breadth and depth rose significantly after two AZD1222 doses compared with day 0 and with MenACWY recipients.

The CDR3 numbers 16 residues from cysteine through phenylalanine. The entry retains the CDR3 DNA only, 48 bases that are in frame from base 1. From a lookup of the germline V gene, CDR1 and CDR2 are MDHEN and SYDVKM. V is cut by 2 bases and J by 0 bases, and the space between the germline ends is 11 bases. The CDR3 regions of human TCRbeta chains were analyzed by immunosequencing. Processing in the source paper ran as follows. Repertoire TCRs were checked for matches against a reference library of SARS-CoV-2-specific TCRs that had been generated using the MIRA antigen-specificity platform. Breadth meant the fraction of unique TCRs that were SARS-CoV-2-associated, whereas depth meant the fraction of total T cells that were SARS-CoV-2-associated. Using the MIRA data, every spike-specific TCR was mapped to the spike region that the TCR reacted to and assigned to either a CD4 or a CD8 class. Log10-transformed breadth and depth values were compared by one-way ANOVA with Sidak's multiple comparisons tests. The table was pulled from immuneACCESS by TCRdb, which kept in-frame rearrangements only. Such tables lose some clones; where checked, under half of the loss comes from unresolved V genes, and the rest has no known cause. The V and J calls and the clone size are those of that table, but D and trimming were determined from the DNA. Recorded for this sample are more than 95,000 clones; over 90% of them occurred a single time. Around 4.7% of the sample is held by the ten biggest clonotypes.

On this clone: The target of this receptor is not known. No base qualities exist here, and no much larger clone lies one base off it. This sample also contains other DNA sequences that code for the same CDR3.

This specimen's time point label, per the study, means: baseline before first vaccination. Vaccinee samples came from UK trials COV001 and COV002, including a single-blind randomized controlled phase 2/3 trial of AZD1222 (ChAdOx1 nCoV-19) in healthy adults. For TCRbeta chain sequencing, PBMC samples were collected from trial participants at day 0 and at day 28 after the second dose. The sequence derives from an adult in good health. The source material was peripheral blood, sampled on day 0 of AZD1222 vaccination. The chain was built from TRBV28 and TRBJ2-1; the D region is possibly TRBD1 or TRBD2, each matching across 6 bases. Read as DNA, the sequence is TGTGCCAGCAGTTTACGGGGGCGAAGCTCCTACAATGAGCAGTTCTTC. Its translation is CASSLRGRSSYNEQFF.